This is a list of T cell receptor beta chains from one sample in a study of T-cell memory formation after mild COVID-19. TCRdb used MiXCR to reprocess the 5' RACE reads, holding one entry per CDR3 protein. Among roughly 49,000 distinct CDR3 sequences, roughly a quarter were seen once, and the ten largest hold approximately 40%. Sequenced sample: PBMCs or a T cell subset sorted from them (not recorded which). The receptors derive from a man younger than 35 who had mild COVID-19 (a few samples of this study predate the infection). Cell type and time point are not known. CDR3s include the opening cysteine and the closing phenylalanine or tryptophan. Each record gives: V gene, clone size, D gene, J gene, CDR3 protein, CDR3 DNA. The D gene is left open where the match is weak. The size field is filled for only some rows; it gives once, few, many or a size class.

v_gene: TRBV2
abundance: -
d_gene: TRBD2
j_gene: TRBJ2-1
CDR3aa: CASSYGGAPYNEQFF
CDR3nt: TGTGCCAGCAGTTACGGGGGGGCACCCTACAATGAGCAGTTCTTC

v_gene: TRBV6-5
abundance: -
d_gene: -
j_gene: TRBJ1-1
CDR3aa: CASSWGTVAFF
CDR3nt: TGTGCCAGCAGTTGGGGGACGGTCGCTTTCTTT

v_gene: TRBV7-9
abundance: -
d_gene: -
j_gene: TRBJ1-2
CDR3aa: CACTSDTAYGYTF
CDR3nt: TGTGCCTGCACCTCGGACACAGCCTATGGCTACACCTTC

v_gene: TRBV12-3/TRBV12-4
abundance: few
d_gene: -
j_gene: TRBJ1-3
CDR3aa: CASSLGDTIYF
CDR3nt: TGTGCCAGCAGTTTAGGTGACACCATATATTTT

v_gene: TRBV6-1
abundance: once
d_gene: TRBD1
j_gene: TRBJ2-1
CDR3aa: CASSRDSSSYNEQFF
CDR3nt: TGTGCCAGCAGTCGGGACAGCAGCTCCTACAATGAGCAGTTCTTC

v_gene: TRBV27
abundance: -
d_gene: TRBD2
j_gene: TRBJ2-1
CDR3aa: CASTGTSGGSVPYNEQFF
CDR3nt: TGTGCCAGCACAGGGACTAGCGGGGGTAGTGTCCCCTACAATGAGCAGTTCTTC

v_gene: TRBV20-1
abundance: -
d_gene: -
j_gene: TRBJ2-5
CDR3aa: CSARVVETQYF
CDR3nt: TGCAGTGCTAGGGTGGTTGAGACCCAGTACTTC

v_gene: TRBV4-1
abundance: few
d_gene: -
j_gene: TRBJ2-5
CDR3aa: CASSQDSGALRETQYF
CDR3nt: TGCGCCAGCAGCCAAGATTCGGGGGCCCTTCGAGAGACCCAGTACTTC

v_gene: TRBV10-3
abundance: -
d_gene: TRBD2
j_gene: TRBJ2-3
CDR3aa: CAIGSGDSTDTQYF
CDR3nt: TGTGCCATCGGTAGCGGGGACAGCACAGATACGCAGTATTTT

v_gene: TRBV4-1
abundance: -
d_gene: -
j_gene: TRBJ2-1
CDR3aa: CASSQGAGNNEQFF
CDR3nt: TGCGCCAGCAGCCAAGGGGCGGGGAACAATGAGCAGTTCTTC

v_gene: TRBV12-3/TRBV12-4
abundance: -
d_gene: TRBD2
j_gene: TRBJ2-3
CDR3aa: CASRTFAGGPTDTQYF
CDR3nt: TGTGCCAGCAGGACCTTCGCGGGGGGGCCTACAGATACGCAGTATTTT

v_gene: TRBV15
abundance: -
d_gene: -
j_gene: TRBJ2-1
CDR3aa: CATADLYYNEQFF
CDR3nt: TGTGCCACCGCCGATCTTTACTACAATGAGCAGTTCTTC

v_gene: TRBV4-2
abundance: -
d_gene: -
j_gene: TRBJ1-2
CDR3aa: CASSHPRQLGGYTF
CDR3nt: TGTGCCAGCAGCCACCCTCGTCAGTTAGGAGGCTACACCTTC

v_gene: TRBV12-3/TRBV12-4
abundance: -
d_gene: -
j_gene: TRBJ1-1
CDR3aa: CASSPGVRAFF
CDR3nt: TGTGCCAGCAGTCCAGGGGTTAGGGCTTTCTTT

v_gene: TRBV20-1
abundance: few
d_gene: -
j_gene: TRBJ2-3
CDR3aa: CSASPLGISSTDTQYF
CDR3nt: TGCAGTGCTAGCCCCCTGGGGATTTCTAGCACAGATACGCAGTATTTT

v_gene: TRBV12-3/TRBV12-4
abundance: -
d_gene: -
j_gene: TRBJ1-1
CDR3aa: CASSFTEGDTEAFF
CDR3nt: TGTGCCAGCAGTTTTACCGAGGGGGACACTGAAGCTTTCTTT

v_gene: TRBV3-1
abundance: few
d_gene: -
j_gene: TRBJ2-4
CDR3aa: CASSQEAGVAKNIQYF
CDR3nt: TGTGCCAGCAGCCAAGAGGCAGGGGTAGCCAAAAACATTCAGTACTTC

v_gene: TRBV29-1
abundance: -
d_gene: -
j_gene: TRBJ2-7
CDR3aa: CSVRRGSYEQYF
CDR3nt: TGCAGCGTTCGGCGGGGAAGTTACGAGCAGTACTTC

v_gene: TRBV6-6
abundance: few
d_gene: -
j_gene: TRBJ2-2
CDR3aa: CASSYFATGELFF
CDR3nt: TGTGCCAGCAGTTACTTCGCAACCGGGGAGCTGTTTTTT

v_gene: TRBV6-2/TRBV6-3
abundance: few
d_gene: TRBD1
j_gene: TRBJ2-1
CDR3aa: CASRRGTGANEQFF
CDR3nt: TGTGCCAGCAGACGGGGGACAGGCGCGAATGAGCAGTTCTTC

v_gene: TRBV30
abundance: -
d_gene: -
j_gene: TRBJ2-7
CDR3aa: CAWGLVNEQYF
CDR3nt: TGTGCCTGGGGTCTCGTCAACGAGCAGTACTTC

v_gene: TRBV4-3
abundance: few
d_gene: TRBD1
j_gene: TRBJ1-2
CDR3aa: CASSHGPGDRESYGYTF
CDR3nt: TGCGCCAGCAGCCACGGTCCCGGGGACAGAGAATCCTATGGCTACACCTTC

v_gene: TRBV12-3/TRBV12-4
abundance: -
d_gene: -
j_gene: TRBJ2-1
CDR3aa: CASSGREVYNEQFF
CDR3nt: TGTGCCAGCAGCGGCAGGGAGGTTTACAATGAGCAGTTCTTC

v_gene: TRBV5-1
abundance: -
d_gene: -
j_gene: TRBJ2-3
CDR3aa: CASSEGQLSTDTQYF
CDR3nt: TGCGCCAGCAGCGAGGGACAATTAAGCACAGATACGCAGTATTTT

v_gene: TRBV3-1
abundance: -
d_gene: -
j_gene: TRBJ2-5
CDR3aa: CASSPEWGGQETQYF
CDR3nt: TGTGCCAGCAGCCCGGAATGGGGTGGACAAGAGACCCAGTACTTC

v_gene: TRBV9
abundance: many
d_gene: -
j_gene: TRBJ2-7
CDR3aa: CASSVGAGEQYF
CDR3nt: TGTGCCAGCAGCGTAGGGGCAGGGGAGCAGTACTTC

v_gene: TRBV2
abundance: -
d_gene: -
j_gene: TRBJ2-7
CDR3aa: CASKGTESTYEQYF
CDR3nt: TGTGCCAGCAAGGGGACCGAAAGCACCTACGAGCAGTACTTC

v_gene: TRBV4-3
abundance: few
d_gene: -
j_gene: TRBJ2-5
CDR3aa: CASSQGRLEETQYF
CDR3nt: TGCGCCAGCAGCCAAGGTCGTTTAGAAGAGACCCAGTACTTC